One and the same sample provided the 16 T cell receptor beta chains below, sequenced in a study of blood T cell repertoires in COVID-19. Sequencing used immunoSEQ multiplex PCR; TCRdb keeps in-frame clones, though not all of them. The table lists about 220,000 clones, about 90% of them singletons. The sample consisted of peripheral blood. These receptors were taken from a man aged 40-50 years with active or convalescent COVID-19.

The chain couples TRBV18 to TRBJ1-5, with TRBD1 matching 7 bases. The CDR3 has 17 residues. V was clipped by 3 bases and J by 2 bases; unmatched bases: 10. Germline values: CDR1 KGHSH, CDR2 LQKENI. CDR3 sequence reads: CASSPYRGEPGNQPQHF. The DNA for the CDR3 is TGTGCCAGCTCACCTTACAGGGGAGAGCCGGGCAATCAGCCCCAGCATTTT.

This clone occurred a few times. The chain uses TRBV6-1 and TRBJ1-1; no reliable D call. Germline-derived CDR1 and CDR2 are MNHNS and SASEGT. The V and J ends lost 1 base and 1 base respectively, with 16 bases between them. This CDR3 contains 17 residues. The CDR3 region has the DNA TGTGCCAGCAGTGAAGTCACGGTACTGTATGAGAACACTGAAGCTTTCTTT. This codes for CASSEVTVLYENTEAFF.

The V call is TRBV9, the J call TRBJ1-4, with no clear D. There are 16 residues in the CDR3. Germline V CDR1 and CDR2: SGDLS, YYNGEE. V gave up 0 bases and J gave up 1 base, with 10 bases separating them. CDR3 sequence reads: CASSVANGVTNEKLFF. DNA for the CDR3: TGTGCCAGCAGCGTAGCCAACGGGGTAACTAATGAAAAACTGTTTTTT.

This chain connects TRBV2 to TRBJ2-6; possibly TRBD1 for D (6 bases). The germline gives CDR1 SNHLY, CDR2 FYNNEI. This CDR3 contains 17 residues. Trimming removed 4 bases from V and 1 base from J, with 14 bases in between. The CDR3 sequence: CASSVRTASSGANVLTF. The CDR3 DNA reads TGTGCCAGCAGTGTTAGGACAGCAAGTTCTGGGGCCAACGTCCTGACTTTC. Full variable domain (remainder filled in from reference TRBV2 and TRBJ2-6): EPEVTQTPSHQVTQMGQEVILRCVPISNHLYFYWYRQILGQKVEFLVSFYNNEISEKSEIFDDQFSVERPDGSNFTLKIRSTKLEDSAMYFCASSVRTASSGANVLTFGAGSRLTVL.

This chain's CDR3 is CASGTGTGIADTQYF. CDR3 coding DNA: TGTGCTAGTGGCACCGGGACAGGGATTGCAGATACGCAGTATTTT. The chain links TRBV12-5 to TRBJ2-3; 9 bases are a match to TRBD1. The germline V gene has CDR1 LGHNT and CDR2 FRNRAP. This CDR3 is 15 amino acids long. With 6 bases clipped from V and 4 bases from J, the junction kept 8 bases outside the gene matches.

The J gene is TRBJ1-2, the V gene TRBV7-2; D not certain. CDR1 is SGHTA and CDR2 is FQGNSA in the germline V gene. The length of the CDR3 is 14 residues. The V end was cut by 5 bases, the J end by 7 bases, with 17 bases between. The CDR3 loop reads CASSPRYSVLGYTF. DNA for the CDR3: TGTGCCAGCAGCCCTCGGTACTCTGTCCTTGGCTACACCTTC.

In its sample, this clone was seen a few times. Additional DNA sequences in this sample encode the identical CDR3. The chain joins TRBV11-2 to TRBJ1-1, with D possibly matching TRBD1 (6 bases). V was trimmed by 4 bases and J by 3 bases, leaving 21 bases between them. This CDR3 is built from 17 residues. Germline lookup yields CDR1 SGHAT and CDR2 FQNNGV. CDR3 sequence: CASSSQGLLTRDTEAFF. The CDR3 DNA is TGTGCCAGCAGCTCACAGGGCCTATTGACAAGAGACACTGAAGCTTTCTTT.

This clone was detected only once. V and J are TRBV19 and TRBJ1-3; possibly TRBD1 for D (6 bases). CDR1 is LNHDA, CDR2 SQIVND, per germline (reference sequence). The ends were cut back, 9 bases at V and 0 bases at J, with 21 bases in the middle. This CDR3 spans 17 amino acids. CDR3 bases: TGTGCCAGCGAGGACAGCCTGAGACACCTCTCTGGAAACACCATATATTTT. Translating it yields CASEDSLRHLSGNTIYF.

The J gene is TRBJ2-7, the V gene TRBV2, with D perhaps TRBD2 (6 bases). The V end was cut by 3 bases, the J end by 3 bases, with 12 bases between. CDR1 and CDR2 from the germline V gene are SNHLY and FYNNEI. The CDR3 length is 14 residues. The CDR3 bases are TGTGCCAGCAGTGAGGAGGGCAGAAGCTACGAGCAGTACTTC. Residues: CASSEEGRSYEQYF.

V usage is TRBV27 and J usage is TRBJ1-1, with no clear D. There are 13 residues in the CDR3. Germline V CDR1 and CDR2: MNHEY, SMNVEV (reference sequence). Trimming cost V 2 bases and J 2 bases, with 6 bases left between them. CDR3 region: CASSLNLNTEAFF. DNA of the CDR3: TGTGCCAGCAGTTTAAACCTAAACACTGAAGCTTTCTTT.

The V gene is TRBV18, the J gene TRBJ1-2, with D unclear. Deletions cut 0 bases from V and 3 bases from J, with 17 bases between. CDR3 size: 17 residues. Germline V lookup: CDR1 KGHSH, CDR2 LQKENI. The CDR3 coding sequence is TGTGCCAGCTCACCACCGCGCGGAAGAGGGAGGGACTATGGCTACACCTTC. Residues: CASSPPRGRGRDYGYTF.

V usage is TRBV11-2 and J usage is TRBJ2-5, with 9 bases matching TRBD1. This CDR3 is 18 amino acids long. The V and J ends lost 5 bases and 10 bases, in that order; junction bases with no gene match: 23. Germline values: CDR1 SGHAT, CDR2 FQNNGV. CDR3 sequence: CASSTHSPDRGLTVVQYF. CDR3 DNA sequence: TGTGCCAGCAGCACACACTCCCCGGACAGGGGATTGACGGTGGTCCAGTACTTC.

V and J are TRBV18 and TRBJ1-2; possibly TRBD1 for D (6 bases). Germline lookup yields CDR1 KGHSH and CDR2 LQKENI. The CDR3 is 12 amino acids. Deletions cut 5 bases from V and 4 bases from J, with 8 bases between. CDR3 amino acids: CASSAGVYGYTF. The CDR3 DNA reads TGTGCCAGCTCAGCAGGGGTCTATGGCTACACCTTC.

The chain couples TRBV7-8 to TRBJ2-7, with 8 bases lining up with TRBD2. Trimming removed 5 bases from V and 0 bases from J; junction bases left unmatched: 9. The CDR3 consists of 16 residues. Germline V gene sequence: CDR1 SGHVS, CDR2 FQNEAQ. The CDR3 region is CASSPHVSGVSYEQYF. The CDR3 region has the DNA TGTGCCAGCAGCCCCCATGTTAGCGGGGTCTCCTACGAGCAGTACTTC.

The chain has TRBV15 and TRBJ2-5; TRBD2 agrees at 8 bases. The junction had 12 bases not matched to a gene; V was cut back by 8 bases and J by 7 bases. The CDR3 has 14 amino acids. The germline V gene has CDR1 LNHNV and CDR2 YYDKDF (reference sequence). This chain's CDR3 is CATRDPRGAGTQYF. The CDR3 coding sequence is TGTGCCACCCGGGACCCGCGGGGGGCGGGGACCCAGTACTTC.

The V call is TRBV4-1, the J call TRBJ1-5; 8 bases map to TRBD1. V trimming: 1 base; J trimming: 2 bases; junction bases outside the gene matches: 1. Germline V gene data show CDR1 as MGHRA and CDR2 as YSYEKL. The CDR3 spans 15 residues. This CDR3 reads CASSQVQGGNQPQHF. The DNA for the CDR3 is TGCGCCAGCAGCCAAGTACAGGGGGGCAATCAGCCCCAGCATTTT.